This T cell receptor (beta chain) appears in the sequencing data of a study of Graves' ophthalmopathy and Graves' hyperthyroidism. Study-level findings and limits: Blood also carried most expanded thyroid clonotypes exceeding 0.001 frequency. Between ophthalmopathy and stable hyperthyroidism, a 13-signature model drew a separation with just over 85% sensitivity and approximately 81% specificity.

Researchers took RNA transcripts and amplified TCR beta CDR3 regions from them. Second-round multiplex PCR came after a first-round RT-PCR that employed HTBI primers. TCRdb analysed the multiplex PCR reads with MiXCR anew, one entry per CDR3 protein. The data contain over a million distinct CDR3 sequences, roughly two fifths of them singletons. Regarding this clonotype: The antigen remains undetermined.

The CDR3 is 15 amino acids. V lost 11 bases to trimming and J lost 2 bases; unmatched junction nucleotides: 14. Germline V CDR1 and CDR2: SGHAT, FQNNGV. V gene TRBV11-2 combines with J gene TRBJ2-7; 8 positions match TRBD1. This clonotype was sampled from an adult man with Graves' hyperthyroidism. The sequencing sample was made of peripheral blood or thyroid tissue (not recorded which). This CDR3 reads CARPSFGTGTYEQYF. The CDR3 DNA reads TGTGCCCGACCCAGCTTCGGGACAGGCACCTACGAGCAGTACTTC.